Sequencing of this T cell receptor (beta chain) was carried out in a study of shared clonotypes between healthy human individuals. Study-wide context: Three plates each covered CD4 naive and memory; CD8 naive two, CD8 memory one.

The CDR3 loop spans 15 amino acids. V lost 5 bases and J lost 8; bases outside the gene matches: 11. The germline V gene has CDR1 SNHLY and CDR2 FYNNEI. On this clone: As yet, its antigen is unknown.

Study-wide findings and caveats: Around 5% of naive CD4 clonotypes were shared across four donors.

Those who donated were healthy HIV-negative adults, with no recent acute infections or vaccinations reported. Original processing notes: Filtering of immunoSEQ junctional sequences could not match full-length read filtering. The table came from immunoSEQ multiplex PCR; TCRdb's copy has only in-frame clones and leaves some out. That table supplies the V and J calls and clone size; D and trimming were determined from the DNA. Of around 700,000 clones listed, under 80% were seen once; the top ten hold more than 1.5%. The rearrangement joins TRBV2 to TRBJ2-3; TRBD2 matches 9 bases. The source is a woman aged 25 to 39 in good health. What was sequenced was memory CD4+ T cells sorted from blood. Documented subset: CD45RA-negative fraction. In nucleotides, the CDR3 is TGTGCCAGCAGTAGTAGCGGGAGTAAAATCTCTACGCAGTATTTT. It translates to CASSSSGSKISTQYF.